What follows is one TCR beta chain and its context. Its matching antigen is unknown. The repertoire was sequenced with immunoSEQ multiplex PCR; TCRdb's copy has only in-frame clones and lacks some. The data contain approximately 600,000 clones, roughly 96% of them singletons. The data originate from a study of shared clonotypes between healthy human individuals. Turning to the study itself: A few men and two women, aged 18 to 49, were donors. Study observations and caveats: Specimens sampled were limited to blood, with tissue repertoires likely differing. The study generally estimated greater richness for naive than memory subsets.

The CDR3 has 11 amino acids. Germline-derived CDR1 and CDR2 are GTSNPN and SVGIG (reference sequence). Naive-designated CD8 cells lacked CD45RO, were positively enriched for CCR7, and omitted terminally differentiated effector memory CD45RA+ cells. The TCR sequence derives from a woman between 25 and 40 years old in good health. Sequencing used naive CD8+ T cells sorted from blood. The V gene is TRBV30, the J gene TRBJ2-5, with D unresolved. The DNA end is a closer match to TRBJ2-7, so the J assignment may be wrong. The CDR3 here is CAWSLSYEQYF. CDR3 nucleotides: TGTGCCTGGAGTCTTTCCTACGAGCAGTACTTC.